The clone carrying this T cell receptor (beta chain) was detected only once. Antigen: not known. This sample is drawn from a study of shared clonotypes between healthy human individuals. The study's findings and limits: Clonotype sharing across several donors was observed for 4.5% to 6.5% of naive CD4 clonotypes. Larger estimated richness was generally seen in naive subsets than in memory subsets. Clonotypes which were not shared had lower generation probabilities than clonotypes that all four donors shared.

Here immunoSEQ multiplex PCR was the method, and the copy in TCRdb shows in-frame clones only, minus some. Of millions of clones in the sample, over 85% are singletons; the top ten hold approximately 0.4%. V lost 2 bases and J lost 4; bases outside the gene matches: 15. The germline gives CDR1 SGHTA, CDR2 FQGNSA. The CDR3 is 19 amino acids. This sequence was found in a young man in good health. Some clones in this sample may be carry-over from other donors' samples. The sample taken for sequencing was naive CD4+ T cells from PBMCs. The subset: CD45RA+ positively selected. J is TRBJ2-7 and V is TRBV7-2; 12 nucleotides agree with TRBD1. The CDR3 sequence: CASSLFVWLAGQGAYEQYF. The DNA of the CDR3 is TGTGCCAGCAGCTTATTCGTGTGGTTGGCGGGACAGGGGGCTTACGAGCAGTACTTC.